This entry is about one T cell receptor beta chain. The data originate from a study of blood T cell repertoires in COVID-19. The data were produced by immunoSEQ multiplex PCR, yet TCRdb's version contains in-frame clones alone and is incomplete. Seen here are a few hundred thousand clones, under 90% observed once, and the top ten hold less than 4%. This sequence originates from a woman between 18 and 30 years old with acute or convalescent COVID-19. Sequenced input: peripheral blood.

The CDR3 DNA is TGTGCCAGCAGCCCAGGGTCTAGCACAGATACGCAGTATTTT. Translating it yields CASSPGSSTDTQYF. The V call is TRBV6-5, the J call TRBJ2-3; D is possibly TRBD1 (5 bases). The CDR3 contains 14 residues. Trimming stripped 6 bases from V and 0 bases from J, with 10 bases between. Looked up from germline, CDR1 is MNHEY and CDR2 is SVGAGI.